This passage covers 24 T cell receptor beta chains from one sample sequenced in a study of T-cell reconstitution after alpha-beta-depleted transplantation in children. Unique molecular identifiers were used in preparing the TCRbeta library. From the PCR reads, TCRdb called clonotypes with MiXCR, one entry per CDR3 protein. The profile covers approximately 390,000 distinct CDR3 sequences, with approximately 11% appearing a single time and approximately 5% taken by the ten largest. Here the sequenced sample was PBMCs from the stem cell graft donor, taken from the stem cell graft. These receptors were taken from a human donor who donated a stem cell graft to a child with acute myeloid leukemia.

CDR3 region: CASKGLSTTNEKLFF. CDR3 bases: TGTGCCAGCAAAGGCCTTTCAACGACTAATGAAAAACTGTTTTTT. The chain combines TRBV27 with TRBJ1-4; D not certain. Trimming shortened V by 7 bases and J by 2 bases, and 14 bases separated the two germline ends. CDR3 length equals 15 residues. Looked up from germline, CDR1 is MNHEY and CDR2 is SMNVEV (reference sequence).

This clonotype occurred once. Being one base from a much bigger clone, this may be a read error. V gene TRBV29-1 combines with J gene TRBJ2-2; a weak D match, TRBD1 (6 bases). The CDR3 loop spans 13 amino acids. Per the germline V gene, CDR1 is SQVTM and CDR2 is ANQGSEA. The CDR3 sequence is CSASGQNPGELFF. The CDR3 DNA reads as TGCAGCGCCTCCGGACAGAACCCCGGGGAGCTGTTTTTT.

The chain joins TRBV28 to TRBJ2-1; 14 nucleotides line up with TRBD2. The V gene end was trimmed by 6 bases and the J gene end by 10 bases; junction bases not matched to a gene: 5. This CDR3 is built from 14 residues. CDR1 and CDR2 (germline): MDHEN, SYDVKM. CDR3 sequence (DNA): TGTGCCAGCAGCGGGACTAGCGGGAGAGGGGAGCAGTTCTTC. Translating it yields CASSGTSGRGEQFF.

V gene TRBV5-1 combines with J gene TRBJ2-1, with D possibly being TRBD1 (6 bases). This CDR3 is 13 amino acids long. Germline V gene sequence: CDR1 SGHRS, CDR2 YFSETQ. V was cut by 4 bases and J by 5 bases, with 10 bases left in between. The CDR3 region is CASSPQGNNEQFF. CDR3 DNA sequence: TGCGCCAGCAGCCCGCAGGGGAACAATGAGCAGTTCTTC.

This clonotype was observed a few times. The rearrangement joins TRBV12-3 or TRBV12-4 to TRBJ2-3; 9 positions agree with TRBD2. The length of the CDR3 is 14 residues. V was pared by 7 bases and J by 4 bases, with 6 bases of the junction left unmatched. This CDR3 is CASTRSGGPDTQYF. For the CDR3, the DNA is TGTGCCAGCACCCGTAGCGGGGGCCCAGATACGCAGTATTTT.

This sequence joins TRBV29-1 and TRBJ1-2, with D tentatively TRBD1 (5 bases). Germline V gene data show CDR1 as SQVTM and CDR2 as ANQGSEA. The CDR3 has 12 amino acids. V lost 4 bases, J lost 8 bases, and 14 bases lay in between. The CDR3 region has the DNA TGCAGCGTTGCATCCGGGGAGGGGGGCTACACCTTC. Translating it yields CSVASGEGGYTF.

This clonotype was counted a few times. The chain uses TRBV12-3 or TRBV12-4 and TRBJ1-1; 12 bases map to TRBD1. This CDR3 has 20 amino acids. Losses at the gene ends were 4 bases for V and 0 bases for J; bases not matched to a gene: 15. The CDR3 nucleotides read TGTGCCAGCAGTTCGCCCGGGACAGGGGGCATGCGTATCATGAACACTGAAGCTTTCTTT. The encoded protein is CASSSPGTGGMRIMNTEAFF.

The V and J genes are TRBV7-2 and TRBJ2-7, with 7 nucleotides matching TRBD1. The CDR3 extends over 15 amino acids. Germline CDR1 reads SGHTA; CDR2 reads FQGNSA. The junction had 7 bases not matched to a gene; V was cut back by 1 base and J by 4 bases. This CDR3 reads CASSLGGTAIYEQYF. DNA of the CDR3: TGTGCCAGCAGCTTAGGGGGGACAGCAATTTACGAGCAGTACTTC.

The V gene is TRBV6-5, the J gene TRBJ1-5; D perhaps matches TRBD1 (5 bases). This CDR3 is built from 15 residues. Germline CDR1 MNHEY, CDR2 SVGAGI. Trimming shortened V by 4 bases and J by 0 bases, and 10 bases separated the two germline ends. CDR3: CASSWSGDSNQPQHF. The DNA for the CDR3 is TGTGCCAGCAGTTGGTCGGGGGATAGCAATCAGCCCCAGCATTTT.

A few counts support this clonotype. V usage is TRBV12-3 or TRBV12-4 and J usage is TRBJ2-1; D is perhaps TRBD1 (6 bases). V dropped 5 bases and J dropped 8 bases, with 22 bases sitting between them. The CDR3 runs to 16 residues. DNA of the CDR3: TGTGCCAGCAGTCCAGGACAGCGCGAGTCATCCTATGAGCAGTTCTTC. Protein product: CASSPGQRESSYEQFF.

The sample holds a few counts of this clonotype. This sequence joins TRBV29-1 and TRBJ2-2; D gene ambiguous. V dropped 3 bases and J dropped 1 base, with 15 bases sitting between them. CDR3 length equals 16 residues. Germline loops: CDR1 SQVTM, CDR2 ANQGSEA. CDR3 protein: CSVEQRGSGNTGELFF. CDR3 coding DNA: TGCAGCGTTGAGCAGAGAGGCTCCGGGAACACCGGGGAGCTGTTTTTT.

The chain is built from TRBV4-2 and TRBJ2-2; D gene ambiguous. The CDR3 runs to 16 residues. Trimming left V 0 bases short and J 3 bases short, with 11 bases between. Looked up from germline, CDR1 is LGHNA and CDR2 is YNFKEQ. CDR3 in DNA: TGTGCCAGCAGCCAAGATTCGGCTTCATACACCGGGGAGCTGTTTTTT. Amino acid sequence: CASSQDSASYTGELFF.

The CDR3 here is CASSQDGARAEQFF. CDR3 DNA: TGCGCCAGCAGCCAAGATGGGGCCCGGGCTGAGCAGTTCTTC. V is TRBV4-3 and J is TRBJ2-1, with D possibly matching TRBD1 (5 bases). CDR1 and CDR2 from the germline V gene are LGHNA and YSLEER. The CDR3 totals 14 residues. Trimming left V 0 bases short and J 9 bases short, with 12 bases between.

This clonotype has just a few counts. The chain is built from TRBV20-1 and TRBJ1-4, with 8 bases aligning to TRBD1. Germline assignment: CDR1 DFQATT and CDR2 SNEGSKA (reference sequence). The CDR3 length is 15 residues. J gave up 8 bases and V 4 bases, and 12 bases lay outside the gene matches. The CDR3 coding sequence is TGCAGTGCTAATAGCCGACAGGGGAGTCGGGAAAAACTGTTTTTT. As protein: CSANSRQGSREKLFF.

This clonotype came up many times. V gene TRBV7-9 combines with J gene TRBJ2-3, with 7 bases matching TRBD2. The trim removed 2 bases at V and 4 bases at J, leaving 3 bases unmatched. Germline assignment: CDR1 SEHNR and CDR2 FQNEAQ (reference sequence). The CDR3 length is 14 residues. The CDR3 region has the DNA TGTGCCAGCAGCTTAATGGCGGGGGCAGATACGCAGTATTTT. Translating it yields CASSLMAGADTQYF.

This chain uses TRBV7-2 with TRBJ2-3; 7 bases agree with TRBD2. Germline values: CDR1 SGHTA, CDR2 FQGNSA. CDR3 length: 15 amino acids. V lost 2 bases and J lost 2; bases outside the gene matches: 4. This CDR3 reads CASSLQAGPTDTQYF. For the CDR3, the DNA is TGTGCCAGCAGCTTACAAGCGGGGCCCACAGATACGCAGTATTTT. The variable domain in full, completed from reference TRBV7-2 and TRBJ2-3, reads GAGVSQSPSNKVTEKGKDVELRCDPISGHTALYWYRQSLGQGLEFLIYFQGNSAPDKSGLPSDRFSAERTGGSVSTLTIQRTQQEDSAVYLCASSLQAGPTDTQYFGPGTRLTVL.

The V and J genes are TRBV9 and TRBJ1-4, with D tentatively TRBD1 (5 bases). Per the germline V gene, CDR1 is SGDLS and CDR2 is YYNGEE. V gave up 0 bases and J gave up 4 bases, with 10 bases separating them. The CDR3 runs 15 residues. Written as DNA, the CDR3 is TGTGCCAGCAGCGTAGAAGGGACTATTAATGAAAAACTGTTTTTT. This encodes CASSVEGTINEKLFF.

This clonotype appeared a few times. The rearrangement uses TRBV4-3 and TRBJ1-5; D might be TRBD1 (5 bases). The CDR3 contains 15 residues. Looked up from germline, CDR1 is LGHNA and CDR2 is YSLEER. The germline V and J ends were trimmed by 0 bases and 6 bases, with 12 bases remaining between them. This chain's CDR3 is CASSQEPGRSQPQHF. CDR3 DNA sequence: TGCGCCAGCAGCCAAGAACCAGGGAGGAGTCAGCCCCAGCATTTT.

This sequence joins TRBV29-1 and TRBJ2-5; D remains ambiguous. Germline CDR1 is SQVTM and CDR2 is ANQGSEA. The CDR3 loop spans 10 amino acids. V lost 4 bases, J lost 5 bases, and 5 bases lay in between. The CDR3 loop is CSVGLETQYF. The CDR3 DNA reads TGCAGCGTTGGCTTGGAGACCCAGTACTTC. Variable domain in full (rest from reference TRBV29-1 and TRBJ2-5): SAVISQKPSRDICQRGTSLTIQCQVDSQVTMMFWYRQQPGQSLTLIATANQGSEATYESGFVIDKFPISRPNLTFSTLTVSNMSPEDSSIYLCSVGLETQYFGPGTRLLVL.

This clonotype was detected only a few times. The chain recombines TRBV27 with TRBJ2-1; D gene uncertain. The CDR3 covers 16 residues. The germline V gene encodes CDR1 MNHEY and CDR2 SMNVEV (reference sequence). V shed 6 bases and J shed 5 bases, with 20 bases lying between them. The CDR3 reads CASRREGVRPDNEQFF. As DNA, the CDR3 is TGTGCCAGCAGACGAGAAGGAGTCCGCCCCGACAATGAGCAGTTCTTC.

The J gene is TRBJ2-3, the V gene TRBV2; 8 positions match TRBD1. In germline, CDR1 is SNHLY, CDR2 FYNNEI. The length of the CDR3 is 16 residues. J lost 3 bases, V lost 4 bases, and 9 bases had no gene match. In DNA, the CDR3 is TGTGCCAGCAGTGGAACTTGGGACAGGCGGACAGATACGCAGTATTTT. This translates into CASSGTWDRRTDTQYF.

This clonotype was counted between two and nine times. The CDR3 bases are TGTGCCAGCAGCTTAGCACAGAGAAATTCACCCCTCCACTTT. Translating it yields CASSLAQRNSPLHF. This sequence joins TRBV7-2 and TRBJ1-6; D ambiguous. CDR3 length: 14 amino acids. Trimming cost V 0 bases and J 7 bases, with 7 bases left between them. From germline, CDR1 is SGHTA and CDR2 FQGNSA.

CDR3 region: CSVDWEGPYEQYV. CDR3 nucleotides: TGCAGCGTTGATTGGGAGGGCCCCTACGAGCAGTACGTC. J is TRBJ2-7 and V is TRBV29-1, with 7 bases fitting TRBD2. The ends lost 3 bases at V and 2 bases at J; junction bases unmatched: 4. From germline, CDR1 is SQVTM and CDR2 ANQGSEA. CDR3 length equals 13 residues.

J is TRBJ2-3 and V is TRBV5-1; D gene unclear. V was pared by 0 bases and J by 0 bases, with 8 bases between. The V gene's germline CDR1 is SGHRS and CDR2 YFSETQ. The CDR3 runs to 15 residues. The CDR3 DNA follows: TGCGCCAGCAGCTTGGAGGTGGTTAGCACAGATACGCAGTATTTT. Its translation is CASSLEVVSTDTQYF.